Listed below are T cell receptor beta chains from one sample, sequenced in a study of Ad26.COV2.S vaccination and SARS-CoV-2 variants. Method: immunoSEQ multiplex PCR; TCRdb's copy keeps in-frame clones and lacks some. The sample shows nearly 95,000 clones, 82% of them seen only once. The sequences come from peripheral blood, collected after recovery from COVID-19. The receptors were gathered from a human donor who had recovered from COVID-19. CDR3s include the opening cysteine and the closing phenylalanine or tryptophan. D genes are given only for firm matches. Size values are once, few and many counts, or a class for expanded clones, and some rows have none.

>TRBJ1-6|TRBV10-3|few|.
TGTGCCATCGGGGGGTCCAATTCACCCCTCCACTTT
CAIGGSNSPLHF
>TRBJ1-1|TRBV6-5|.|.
TGTGCCAGCAGTCGAAAGACAGTCAACACTGAAGCTTTCTTT
CASSRKTVNTEAFF
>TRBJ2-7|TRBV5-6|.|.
TGTGCCAGCAGCTTAGGGGCCGGGACAGAGCAGTACTTC
CASSLGAGTEQYF
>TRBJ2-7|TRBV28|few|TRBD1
TGTGCCAGCAGTCGGACAGGGGGCGCTCTCGAGCAGTACTTC
CASSRTGGALEQYF
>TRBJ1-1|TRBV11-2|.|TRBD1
TGTGCCAGCAGCCTACGCGGAACAGGGGGCAAGACTGAAGCTTTCTTT
CASSLRGTGGKTEAFF
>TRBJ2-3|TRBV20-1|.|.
TGCAGTGCTAGTCCCTTGAGCGGGACAACAGATACGCAGTATTTT
CSASPLSGTTDTQYF
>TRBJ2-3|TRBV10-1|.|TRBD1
TGCGCCAGCAGCGACACTTTCGGACAGGTAGATACGCAGTATTTT
CASSDTFGQVDTQYF
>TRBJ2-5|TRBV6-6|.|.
TGTGCCAGCAGTTACCGGCGGCCCGGCGAGACCCAGTACTTC
CASSYRRPGETQYF
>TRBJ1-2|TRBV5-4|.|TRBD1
TGTGCCAGCAGCTTGCCGCTTTCCAGGGGGCTAGCTGGCTACACCTTC
CASSLPLSRGLAGYTF
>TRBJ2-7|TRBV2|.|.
TGTGCCAGCAGTTGGGACTCCCCAAAGGGGCAGTACTTC
CASSWDSPKGQYF
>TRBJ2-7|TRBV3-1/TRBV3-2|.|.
TGTGCCAGCAGCCAAGAAGGGCCCTCCTACGAGCAGTACTTC
CASSQEGPSYEQYF
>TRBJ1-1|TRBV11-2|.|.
TGTGCCAGCAGCTTAGTTAAGGGGGCTGAAGCTTTCTTT
CASSLVKGAEAFF
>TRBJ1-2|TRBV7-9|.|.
TGTGCCAGCAGCTTAGGACTATCCTACACCTTC
CASSLGLSYTF
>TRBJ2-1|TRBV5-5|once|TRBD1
TGTGCCAGCAGCCCAAACTCCGGGACAGGGGTCGGACGCTCCTACAATGAGCAGTTCTTC
CASSPNSGTGVGRSYNEQFF
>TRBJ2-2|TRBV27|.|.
TGTGCCAGCAGTGGCGGGCTCTCTTACACCGGGGAGCTGTTTTTT
CASSGGLSYTGELFF
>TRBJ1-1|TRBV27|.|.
TGTGCCAGCAGTTCCAGGGGAGGGACTGAAGCTTTCTTT
CASSSRGGTEAFF
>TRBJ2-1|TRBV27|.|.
TGTGCCAGCAGTTCCGGCAACAATGAGCAGTTCTTC
CASSSGNNEQFF
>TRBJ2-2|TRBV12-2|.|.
TGTGCAAGTCGTCCGGGACTAGAAAATACCGGGGAGCTGTTTTTT
CASRPGLENTGELFF
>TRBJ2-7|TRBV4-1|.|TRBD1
TGCGCCAGCAGCCAAGATAGAGGACAGGGGAGGCTACAAGAGCAGTACTTC
CASSQDRGQGRLQEQYF
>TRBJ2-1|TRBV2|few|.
TGTGCCAGCAGTGAATTAGGACTACGCCGCAATGAGCAGTTCTTC
CASSELGLRRNEQFF
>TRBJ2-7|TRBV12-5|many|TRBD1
TGTGCTAGTGGGCCGGGACAGGCCCCGCTGGAGGAGCAGTACTTC
CASGPGQAPLEEQYF
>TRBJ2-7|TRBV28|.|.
TGTGCCAGCAGTTTATTGGGGGCCGGTACCTACGAGCAGTACTTC
CASSLLGAGTYEQYF
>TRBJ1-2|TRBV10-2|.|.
TGCGCCAGCAGTGAGGGACAGATAACTATGGGCTACACCTTC
CASSEGQITMGYTF
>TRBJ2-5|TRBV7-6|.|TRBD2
TGTGCCAGCAGCAAGGGGACTACCCAAGAGACCCAGTACTTC
CASSKGTTQETQYF
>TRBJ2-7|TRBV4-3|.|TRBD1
TGCGCCAGCAGCCAAGGAAGCACCGGGACAGGGATCTACGAGCAGTACTTC
CASSQGSTGTGIYEQYF
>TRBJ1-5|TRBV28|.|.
TGTGCCTCGGAGGGGGACGTTCAGCCCCAGCATTTT
CASEGDVQPQHF
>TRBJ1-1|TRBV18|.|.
TGTGCCAGCCGGGAGGGCACCTTGAACACTGAAGCTTTCTTT
CASREGTLNTEAFF
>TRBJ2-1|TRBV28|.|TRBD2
TGTGCCATCTCCCCCCCCGGGACTAGCCTTCACAATGAGCAGTTCTTC
CAISPPGTSLHNEQFF
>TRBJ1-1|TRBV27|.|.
TGTGCCAGCAGTCTCCGGCCCATGAACACTGAAGCTTTCTTT
CASSLRPMNTEAFF
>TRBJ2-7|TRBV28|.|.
TGTGCCAGCAGTTTAAACGAGCAGTACTTC
CASSLNEQYF
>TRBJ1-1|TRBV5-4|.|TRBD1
TGTGCCAGCAGTTGGGGGACAGGGGGTACCCACAACACTGAAGCTTTCTTT
CASSWGTGGTHNTEAFF
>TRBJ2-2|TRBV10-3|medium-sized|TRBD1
TGTGCCATCAGTGGACAGGGGGTCGGCGGGGAGCTGTTTTTT
CAISGQGVGGELFF
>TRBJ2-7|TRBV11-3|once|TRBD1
TGTGCCAGCAGCCAGGACAGGGGAGGGGACGAGCAGTACTTC
CASSQDRGGDEQYF
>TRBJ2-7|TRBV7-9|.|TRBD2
TGTGCCAGCAGCTCGGGAGATTCTAGCGGGAGGGCACTTTACAACGAGCAGTACTTC
CASSSGDSSGRALYNEQYF
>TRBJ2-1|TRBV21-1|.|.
TGTGCCAGCAGCAAGGCCTACAGGGGCCTGTTTCAGGTGGACAATGAGCAGTTCTTC
CASSKAYRGLFQVDNEQFF
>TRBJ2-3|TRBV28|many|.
TGTGCCAGCAGTTCGCCGTTTCAACAATACACAGATACGCAGTATTTT
CASSSPFQQYTDTQYF
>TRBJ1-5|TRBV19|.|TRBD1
TGTGCCAGTAGTATGAGGGACAGGGGGAGAAATCAGCCCCAGCATTTT
CASSMRDRGRNQPQHF
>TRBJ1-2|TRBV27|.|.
TGTGCCAGCAGTCACAGGTCGTCGGGCGTCTTTAACTATGGCTACACCTTC
CASSHRSSGVFNYGYTF
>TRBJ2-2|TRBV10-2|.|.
TGCGCCAGCAGTGGGGGCGGGGTGACGAACACCGGGGAGCTGTTTTTT
CASSGGGVTNTGELFF
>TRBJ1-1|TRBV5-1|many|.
TGCGCCAGCAGCTTATCGGGGATCCCAAGTACGAACACTGAAGCTTTCTTT
CASSLSGIPSTNTEAFF